This passage covers 2 T cell receptor beta chains from one sample sequenced in a study of T cells in Graves' hyperthyroidism and ophthalmopathy. Authors of the study amplified TCR beta CDR3 regions from RNA transcripts. Initially, a first-round RT-PCR of the TCR CDR3 employed the HTBI primer set. TCRdb reprocessed the multiplex PCR reads via MiXCR and lists one record per CDR3 protein. The sample lists roughly 400,000 distinct CDR3 sequences, more than 20% seen once, with roughly 80% in the top ten. Specimen: blood. The receptors originated from a man aged 50 to 59 with Graves' hyperthyroidism.

The chain recombines TRBV20-1 with TRBJ2-7, with TRBD2 identical over 14 bases. CDR1 and CDR2 from the germline V gene are DFQATT and SNEGSKA (reference sequence). The CDR3 consists of 16 residues. Unmatched junction bases numbered 7, after V lost 5 bases and J lost 1 base. CDR3 residues: CSAAGTSGRQSYEQYF. The CDR3, as DNA: TGCAGTGCTGCCGGGACTAGCGGGAGACAATCCTACGAGCAGTACTTC.

The chain employs TRBV29-1 and TRBJ1-2; a weak D match, TRBD1 (6 bases). Germline loops: CDR1 SQVTM, CDR2 ANQGSEA. The V end lost 4 bases, the J end lost 6 bases, and 15 bases lay between the germline ends. This CDR3 has 13 amino acids. The CDR3: CSVGRGKRNGYTF. DNA for the CDR3: TGCAGCGTTGGGAGGGGGAAGCGTAATGGCTACACCTTC. Looking up the rest from reference TRBV29-1 and TRBJ1-2 gives the full variable domain: SAVISQKPSRDICQRGTSLTIQCQVDSQVTMMFWYRQQPGQSLTLIATANQGSEATYESGFVIDKFPISRPNLTFSTLTVSNMSPEDSSIYLCSVGRGKRNGYTFGSGTRLTVV.